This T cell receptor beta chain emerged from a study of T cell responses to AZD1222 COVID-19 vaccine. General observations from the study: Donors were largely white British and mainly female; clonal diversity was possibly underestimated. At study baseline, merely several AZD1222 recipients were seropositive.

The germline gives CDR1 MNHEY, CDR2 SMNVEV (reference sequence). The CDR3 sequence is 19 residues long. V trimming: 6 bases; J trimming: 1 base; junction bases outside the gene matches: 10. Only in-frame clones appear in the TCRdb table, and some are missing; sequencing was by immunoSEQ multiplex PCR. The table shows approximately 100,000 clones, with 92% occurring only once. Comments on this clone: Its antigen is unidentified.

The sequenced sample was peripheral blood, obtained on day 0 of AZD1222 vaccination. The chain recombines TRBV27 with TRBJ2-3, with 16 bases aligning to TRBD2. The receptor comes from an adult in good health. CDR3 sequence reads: CASRKLGLAGGPGTDTQYF. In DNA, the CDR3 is TGTGCCAGCAGAAAGTTGGGACTAGCGGGAGGGCCTGGCACAGATACGCAGTATTTT.